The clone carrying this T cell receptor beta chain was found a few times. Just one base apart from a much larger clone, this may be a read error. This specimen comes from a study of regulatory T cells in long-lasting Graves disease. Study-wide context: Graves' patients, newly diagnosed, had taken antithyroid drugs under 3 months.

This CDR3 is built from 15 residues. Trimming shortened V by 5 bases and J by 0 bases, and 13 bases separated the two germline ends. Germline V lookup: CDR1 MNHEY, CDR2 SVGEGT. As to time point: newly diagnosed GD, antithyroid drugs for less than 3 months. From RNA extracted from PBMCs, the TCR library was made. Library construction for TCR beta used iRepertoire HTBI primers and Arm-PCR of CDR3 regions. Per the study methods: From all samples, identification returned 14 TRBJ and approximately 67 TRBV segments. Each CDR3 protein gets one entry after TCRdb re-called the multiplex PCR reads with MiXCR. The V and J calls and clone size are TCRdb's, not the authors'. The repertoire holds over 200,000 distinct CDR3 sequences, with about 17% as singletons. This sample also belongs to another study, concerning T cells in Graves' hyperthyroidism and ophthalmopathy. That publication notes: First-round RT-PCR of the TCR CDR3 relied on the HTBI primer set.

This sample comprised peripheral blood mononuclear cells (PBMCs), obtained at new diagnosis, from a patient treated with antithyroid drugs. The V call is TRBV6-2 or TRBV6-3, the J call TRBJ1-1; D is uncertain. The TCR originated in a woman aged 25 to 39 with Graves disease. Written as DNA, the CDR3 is TGTGCCAGCAGTGAAAGAGAGAGTATGAACACTGAAGCTTTCTTT. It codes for CASSERESMNTEAFF.